This record concerns one T cell receptor (beta chain) sequence. Its antigen remains unidentified. The sample belongs to a study of PD-1 blockade in classical Hodgkin lymphoma. Study conclusions and caveats: Patients starting nivolumab under 1 year after ASCT were excluded.

Clones were read by immunoSEQ multiplex PCR, and TCRdb kept only the in-frame ones, dropping some. The sample records more than 70,000 clones, about nine tenths being singletons. Each and every patient relapsed after autologous stem cell transplantation, and patients got differing brentuximab vedotin exposure. V lost 4 bases, J lost 3 bases, and 10 bases lay in between. CDR1 is SGDLS and CDR2 is YYNGEE in the germline V gene. The CDR3 covers 13 residues. Sequenced material: peripheral blood mononuclear cells (PBMCs), taken before the second cycle of nivolumab. The receptor comes from a human donor with classical Hodgkin lymphoma. The V and J genes are TRBV9 and TRBJ2-5; D is uncertain. The CDR3 DNA is TGTGCCAGCAGCACAGCCCCTGAAGAGACCCAGTACTTC. Protein product: CASSTAPEETQYF.